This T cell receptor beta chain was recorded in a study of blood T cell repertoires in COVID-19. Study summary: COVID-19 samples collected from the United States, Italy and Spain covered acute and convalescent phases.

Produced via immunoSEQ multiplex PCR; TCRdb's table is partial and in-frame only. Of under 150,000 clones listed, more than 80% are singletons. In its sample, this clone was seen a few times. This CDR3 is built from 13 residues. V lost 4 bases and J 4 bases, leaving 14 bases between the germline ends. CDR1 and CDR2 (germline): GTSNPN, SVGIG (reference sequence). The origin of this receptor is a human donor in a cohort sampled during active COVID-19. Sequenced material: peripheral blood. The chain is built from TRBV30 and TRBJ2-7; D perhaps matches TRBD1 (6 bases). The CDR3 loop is CAWKSTGRYEQYF. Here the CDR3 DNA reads TGTGCCTGGAAGTCGACAGGCCGGTACGAGCAGTACTTC. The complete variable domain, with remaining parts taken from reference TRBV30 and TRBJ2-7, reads SQTIHQWPATLVQPVGSPLSLECTVEGTSNPNLYWYRQAAGRGLQLLFYSVGIGQISSEVPQNLSASRPQDRQFILSSKKLLLSDSGFYLCAWKSTGRYEQYFGPGTRLTVT.